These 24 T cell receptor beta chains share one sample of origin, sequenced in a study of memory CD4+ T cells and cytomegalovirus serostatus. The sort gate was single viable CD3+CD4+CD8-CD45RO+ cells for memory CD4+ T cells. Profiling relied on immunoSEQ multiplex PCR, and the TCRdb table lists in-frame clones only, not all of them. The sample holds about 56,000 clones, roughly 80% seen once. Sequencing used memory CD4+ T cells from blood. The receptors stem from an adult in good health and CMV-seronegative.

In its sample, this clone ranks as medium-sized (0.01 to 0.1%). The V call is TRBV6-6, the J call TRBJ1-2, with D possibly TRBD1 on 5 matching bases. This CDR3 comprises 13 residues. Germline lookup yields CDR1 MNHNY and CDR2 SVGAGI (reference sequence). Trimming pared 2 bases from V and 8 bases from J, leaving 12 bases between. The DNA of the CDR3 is TGTGCCAGCAGTTACGGTGGAGGGGAGGGCTACACCTTC. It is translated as CASSYGGGEGYTF.

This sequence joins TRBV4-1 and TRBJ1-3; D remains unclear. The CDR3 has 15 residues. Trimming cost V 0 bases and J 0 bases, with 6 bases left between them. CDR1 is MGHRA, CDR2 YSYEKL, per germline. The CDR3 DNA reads TGCGCCAGCAGCCAAGATTTGGGCTCTGGAAACACCATATATTTT. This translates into CASSQDLGSGNTIYF.

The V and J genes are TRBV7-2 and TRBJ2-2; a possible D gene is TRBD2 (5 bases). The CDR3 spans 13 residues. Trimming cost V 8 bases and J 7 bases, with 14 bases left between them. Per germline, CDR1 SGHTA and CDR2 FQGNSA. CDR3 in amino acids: CASGLGAGGELFF. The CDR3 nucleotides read TGTGCCAGCGGGCTGGGAGCTGGCGGGGAGCTGTTTTTT.

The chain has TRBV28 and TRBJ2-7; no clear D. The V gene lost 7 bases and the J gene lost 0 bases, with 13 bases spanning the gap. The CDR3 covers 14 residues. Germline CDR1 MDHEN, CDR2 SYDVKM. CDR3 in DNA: TGTGCCAGCATATCACTTAAGTCCTCCTACGAGCAGTACTTC. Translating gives CASISLKSSYEQYF.

The CDR3, as DNA: TGTGCCAGCAGCGTGGGACCGGGTGGGAATTCACCCCTCCACTTT. Protein: CASSVGPGGNSPLHF. V and J are TRBV9 and TRBJ1-6; weak D call: TRBD1 (5 bases). V was shortened by 2 bases and J by 7 bases, with 13 bases between the two germline ends. This CDR3 contains 15 residues. The V gene's germline CDR1 is SGDLS and CDR2 YYNGEE.

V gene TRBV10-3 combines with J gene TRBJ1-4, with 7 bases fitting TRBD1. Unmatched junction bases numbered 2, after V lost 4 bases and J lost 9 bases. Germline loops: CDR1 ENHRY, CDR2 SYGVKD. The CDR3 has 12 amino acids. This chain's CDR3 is CAISAGQKKLFF. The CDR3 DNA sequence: TGTGCCATCAGTGCGGGACAGAAAAAACTGTTTTTT.

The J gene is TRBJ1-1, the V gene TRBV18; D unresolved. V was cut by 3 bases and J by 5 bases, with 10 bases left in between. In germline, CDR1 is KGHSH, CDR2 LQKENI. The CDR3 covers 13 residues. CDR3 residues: CASSPSVRTEAFF. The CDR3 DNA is TGTGCCAGCTCACCTTCGGTTAGGACTGAAGCTTTCTTT.

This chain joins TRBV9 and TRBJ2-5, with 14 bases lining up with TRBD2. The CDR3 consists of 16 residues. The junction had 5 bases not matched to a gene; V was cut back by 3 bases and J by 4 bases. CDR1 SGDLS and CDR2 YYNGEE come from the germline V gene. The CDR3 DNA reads TGTGCCAGCAGCGCGACTAGCGGGGGGGCGGGAGAGACCCAGTACTTC. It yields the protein CASSATSGGAGETQYF. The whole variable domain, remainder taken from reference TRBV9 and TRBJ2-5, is DSGVTQTPKHLITATGQRVTLRCSPRSGDLSVYWYQQSLDQGLQFLIQYYNGEERAKGNILERFSAQQFPDLHSELNLSSLELGDSALYFCASSATSGGAGETQYFGPGTRLLVL.

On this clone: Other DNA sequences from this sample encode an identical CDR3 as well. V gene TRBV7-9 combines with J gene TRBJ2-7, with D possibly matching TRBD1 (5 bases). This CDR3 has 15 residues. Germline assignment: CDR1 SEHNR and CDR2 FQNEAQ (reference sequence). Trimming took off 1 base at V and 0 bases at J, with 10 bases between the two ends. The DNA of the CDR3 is TGTGCCAGCAGCTTAGGGCAGGGAAGCTCCTACGAGCAGTACTTC. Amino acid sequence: CASSLGQGSSYEQYF.

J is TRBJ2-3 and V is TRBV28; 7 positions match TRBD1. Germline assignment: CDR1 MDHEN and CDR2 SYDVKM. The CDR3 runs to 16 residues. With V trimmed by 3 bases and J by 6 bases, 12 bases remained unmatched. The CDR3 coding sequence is TGTGCCAGCAGTTTCCATGGGACAGCCGAGCTGGATACGCAGTATTTT. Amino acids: CASSFHGTAELDTQYF.

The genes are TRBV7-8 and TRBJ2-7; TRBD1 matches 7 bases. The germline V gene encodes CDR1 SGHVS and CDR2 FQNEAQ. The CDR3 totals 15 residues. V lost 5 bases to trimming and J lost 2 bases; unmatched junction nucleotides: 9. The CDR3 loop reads CASSPPRQGPYEQYF. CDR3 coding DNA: TGTGCCAGCAGCCCTCCCCGACAGGGCCCCTACGAGCAGTACTTC. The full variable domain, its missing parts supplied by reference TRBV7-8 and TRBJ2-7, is GAGVSQSPRYKVAKRGQDVALRCDPISGHVSLFWYQQALGQGPEFLTYFQNEAQLDKSGLPSDRFFAERPEGSVSTLKIQRTQQEDSAVYLCASSPPRQGPYEQYFGPGTRLTVT.

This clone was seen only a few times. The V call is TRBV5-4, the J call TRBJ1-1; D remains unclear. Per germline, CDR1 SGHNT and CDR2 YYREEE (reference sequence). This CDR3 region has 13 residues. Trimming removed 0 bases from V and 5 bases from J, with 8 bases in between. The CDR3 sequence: CASSLGDRTEAFF. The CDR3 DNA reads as TGTGCCAGCAGCTTGGGTGACCGAACTGAAGCTTTCTTT.

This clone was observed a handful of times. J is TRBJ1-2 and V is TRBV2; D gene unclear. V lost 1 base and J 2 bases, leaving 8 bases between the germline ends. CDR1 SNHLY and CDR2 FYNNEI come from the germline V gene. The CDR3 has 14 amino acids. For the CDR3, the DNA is TGTGCCAGCAGTGAAGGTCTCTCAAACTATGGCTACACCTTC. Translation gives CASSEGLSNYGYTF.

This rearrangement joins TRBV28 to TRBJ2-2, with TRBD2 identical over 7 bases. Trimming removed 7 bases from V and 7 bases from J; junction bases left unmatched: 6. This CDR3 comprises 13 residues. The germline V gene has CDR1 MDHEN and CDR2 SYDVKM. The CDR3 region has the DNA TGTGCCAGCATGGCAGGGAGGGTCGGGGAGCTGTTTTTT. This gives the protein CASMAGRVGELFF. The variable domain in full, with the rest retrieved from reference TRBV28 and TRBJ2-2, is DVKVTQSSRYLVKRTGEKVFLECVQDMDHENMFWYRQDPGLGLRLIYFSYDVKMKEKGDIPEGYSVSREKKERFSLILESASTNQTSMYLCASMAGRVGELFFGEGSRLTVL.

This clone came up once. The CDR3 is CASATPPGTQYF. DNA of the CDR3: TGTGCCAGCGCGACTCCGCCGGGGACCCAGTACTTC. V usage is TRBV2 and J usage is TRBJ2-5; no clear D. In germline, CDR1 is SNHLY, CDR2 FYNNEI. Trimming cost V 8 bases and J 7 bases, with 14 bases left between them. CDR3 length: 12 amino acids.

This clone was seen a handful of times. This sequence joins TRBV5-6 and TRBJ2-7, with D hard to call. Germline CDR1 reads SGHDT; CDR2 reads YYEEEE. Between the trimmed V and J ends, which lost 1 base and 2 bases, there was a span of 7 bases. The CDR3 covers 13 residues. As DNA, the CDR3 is TGTGCCAGCAGCTTGCCTTACACCTACGAGCAGTACTTC. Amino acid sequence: CASSLPYTYEQYF.

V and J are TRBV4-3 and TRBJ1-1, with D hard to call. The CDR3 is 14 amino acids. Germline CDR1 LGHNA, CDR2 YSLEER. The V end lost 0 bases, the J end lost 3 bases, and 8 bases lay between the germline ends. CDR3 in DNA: TGCGCCAGCAGCCAAGATTCGACTCACACTGAAGCTTTCTTT. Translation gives CASSQDSTHTEAFF.

CDR3 bases: TGTGCCAGCAGCTTGGTGGGGGTAGGGGGCTGGAATTCACCCCTCCACTTT. Translated: CASSLVGVGGWNSPLHF. The V call is TRBV5-6, the J call TRBJ1-6, with 7 nucleotides matching TRBD1. This CDR3 has 17 amino acids. Germline CDR1 SGHDT, CDR2 YYEEEE. After removal of 0 bases from V and 7 bases from J, the junction contained 10 bases not matched to a gene.

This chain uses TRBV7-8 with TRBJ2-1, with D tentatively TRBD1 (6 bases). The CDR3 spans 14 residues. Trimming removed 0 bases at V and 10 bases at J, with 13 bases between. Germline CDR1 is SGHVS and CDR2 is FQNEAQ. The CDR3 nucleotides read TGTGCCAGCAGCTTAGCGTGGACAGCCTTCGAGCAGTTCTTC. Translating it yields CASSLAWTAFEQFF.

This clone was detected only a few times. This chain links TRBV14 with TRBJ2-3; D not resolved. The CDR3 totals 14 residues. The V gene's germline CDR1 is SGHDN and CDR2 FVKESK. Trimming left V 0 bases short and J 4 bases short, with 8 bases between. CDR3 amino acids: CASSQDRSADTQYF. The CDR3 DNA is TGTGCCAGCAGCCAAGACCGTTCGGCAGATACGCAGTATTTT.

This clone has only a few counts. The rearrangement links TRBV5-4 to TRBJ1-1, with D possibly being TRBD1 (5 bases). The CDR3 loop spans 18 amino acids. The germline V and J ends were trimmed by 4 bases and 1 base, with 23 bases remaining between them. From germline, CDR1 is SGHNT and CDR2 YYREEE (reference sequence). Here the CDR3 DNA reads TGTGCCAGCAGCATGGGAGGGGCAGGGTCTATTGGGAACACTGAAGCTTTCTTT. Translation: CASSMGGAGSIGNTEAFF.

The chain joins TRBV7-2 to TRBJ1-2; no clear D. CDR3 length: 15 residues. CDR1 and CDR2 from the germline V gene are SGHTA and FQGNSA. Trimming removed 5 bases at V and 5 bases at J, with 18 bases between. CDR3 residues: CASSERHGDLYGYTF. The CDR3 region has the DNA TGTGCCAGCAGCGAAAGGCACGGGGATCTGTATGGCTACACCTTC.

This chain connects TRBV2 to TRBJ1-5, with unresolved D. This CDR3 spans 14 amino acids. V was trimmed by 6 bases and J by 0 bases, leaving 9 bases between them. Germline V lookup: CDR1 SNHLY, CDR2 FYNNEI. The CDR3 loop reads CASREGHSNQPQHF. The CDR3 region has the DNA TGTGCCAGCAGGGAGGGCCATAGCAATCAGCCCCAGCATTTT.

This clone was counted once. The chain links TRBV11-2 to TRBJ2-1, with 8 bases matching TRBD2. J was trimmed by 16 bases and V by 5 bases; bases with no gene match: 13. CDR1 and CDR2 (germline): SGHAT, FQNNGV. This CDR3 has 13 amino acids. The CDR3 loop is CASSVTERGTRFF. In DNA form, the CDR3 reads TGTGCCAGCAGCGTAACGGAGCGGGGGACGCGCTTCTTC. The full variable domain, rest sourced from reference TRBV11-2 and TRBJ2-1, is EAGVAQSPRYKIIEKRQSVAFWCNPISGHATLYWYQQILGQGPKLLIQFQNNGVVDDSQLPKDRFSAERLKGVDSTLKIQPAKLEDSAVYLCASSVTERGTRFFGPGTRLTVL.